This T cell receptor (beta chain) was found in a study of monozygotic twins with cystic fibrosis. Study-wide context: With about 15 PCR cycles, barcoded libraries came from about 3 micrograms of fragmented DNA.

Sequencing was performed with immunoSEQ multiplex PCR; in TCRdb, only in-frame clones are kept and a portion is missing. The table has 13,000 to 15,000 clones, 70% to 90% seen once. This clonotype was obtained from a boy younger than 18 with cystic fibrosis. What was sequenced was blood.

The CDR3 nucleotides read TGCGCCAGCAGCGGACCAACAGGGATGAACTATGGCTACACCTTC. Protein: CASSGPTGMNYGYTF. The chain is built from TRBV4-1 and TRBJ1-2; the D gene is possibly TRBD1 (6 bases). Between the trimmed V and J ends, which lost 5 bases and 2 bases, there was a span of 15 bases. CDR1 is MGHRA, CDR2 YSYEKL, per germline. This CDR3 is 15 amino acids long.